A selection of T cell receptor beta chains follows, all from one sample in a study of vaccination effects on CD4 cells after COVID-19. Their antigen targets remain unknown. Produced via immunoSEQ multiplex PCR; TCRdb's table is partial and in-frame only. The sample yields fewer than 75,000 clones, approximately 81% seen once. The sample was CD4+ T cells from PBMCs cultured without peptide, taken after COVID-19 vaccination. Receptors originate from a human donor who received a COVID-19 vaccine. Each CDR3 is given with its conserved first and last residue. A D gene is named only where the DNA matches it firmly. Where a row states a size, it is once, few, many or the class of an expanded clone; other rows omit it.

j_call	cdr3_length	clone_size	d_call	v_call	cdr3_aa	cdr3_nt
TRBJ2-2	14	.	.	TRBV6-5	CAAGGGLNTGELFF	TGTGCCGCTGGTGGAGGGTTGAACACCGGGGAGCTGTTTTTT
TRBJ2-6	19	.	TRBD1	TRBV24-1	CATSDATGQGAAGANVLTF	TGTGCCACCAGTGATGCCACGGGACAGGGGGCTGCGGGGGCCAACGTCCTGACTTTC
TRBJ1-5	13	few	TRBD1	TRBV6-5	CASRHRGQQPQHF	TGTGCCAGCAGACACAGGGGACAGCAGCCCCAGCATTTT
TRBJ2-1	13	.	TRBD2	TRBV28	CASSPGLAGVGFF	TGTGCCAGCAGCCCGGGACTAGCGGGAGTGGGGTTCTTC
TRBJ1-1	13	.	.	TRBV4-3	CASSQDRNTEAFF	TGCGCCAGCAGCCAGGACAGGAACACTGAAGCTTTCTTT
TRBJ1-6	17	.	.	TRBV4-2	CASSQDGGGRGNSPLHF	TGTGCCAGCAGCCAAGATGGAGGAGGTCGAGGTAATTCACCCCTCCACTTT
TRBJ2-5	14	.	.	TRBV10-3	CAIGGTAYQETQYF	TGTGCCATCGGGGGGACAGCGTACCAAGAGACCCAGTACTTC
TRBJ1-2	15	.	TRBD1	TRBV7-2	CASSPPQGRNYGYTF	TGTGCCAGCAGCCCCCCACAGGGGCGTAACTATGGCTACACCTTC
TRBJ2-7	18	once	TRBD2	TRBV10-3	CAISEELAGLGFHYEQYF	TGTGCCATCAGTGAGGAACTAGCGGGCCTCGGTTTTCACTACGAGCAGTACTTC
TRBJ1-1	14	.	.	TRBV18	CASSPRAGTTEAFF	TGTGCCAGCTCCCCCCGGGCGGGGACGACTGAAGCTTTCTTT
TRBJ1-5	13	.	TRBD1	TRBV2	CASGTGGRQPQHF	TGTGCCAGCGGGACAGGGGGAAGGCAGCCCCAGCATTTT
TRBJ2-7	14	.	TRBD2	TRBV3-1/TRBV3-2	CASSYTPGGYEQYF	TGTGCCAGCAGCTATACGCCGGGGGGCTACGAGCAGTACTTC
TRBJ2-7	13	.	TRBD2	TRBV7-2	CASSISGGAEQYF	TGTGCCAGCAGCATTAGCGGGGGGGCCGAGCAGTACTTC
TRBJ2-1	17	.	TRBD2	TRBV9	CASSPRSGLAANNEQFF	TGTGCCAGCAGCCCGCGATCGGGACTAGCGGCCAACAATGAGCAGTTCTTC
TRBJ1-1	13	once	.	TRBV6-1	CASSESFHTEAFF	TGTGCCAGCAGTGAAAGCTTTCACACTGAAGCTTTCTTT
TRBJ1-5	15	.	.	TRBV25-1	CASSGGRESFRPQHF	TGTGCCAGCAGTGGGGGACGGGAGTCCTTTAGACCCCAGCATTTT
TRBJ2-7	14	.	.	TRBV30	CAWSVQDSSYEQYF	TGTGCCTGGAGTGTACAGGACAGCTCCTACGAGCAGTACTTC
TRBJ1-4	13	.	.	TRBV7-2	CASSPSWGEKLFF	TGTGCCAGCAGCCCGAGTTGGGGTGAAAAACTGTTTTTT
TRBJ1-5	17	.	.	TRBV21-1	CASSGGAGATLNQPQHF	TGTGCCAGCAGCGGAGGGGCAGGCGCAACTCTAAATCAGCCCCAGCATTTT
TRBJ2-1	13	.	.	TRBV6-5	CASSARRRNEQFF	TGTGCCAGCAGCGCGCGGAGGCGCAATGAGCAGTTCTTC
TRBJ2-5	14	once	.	TRBV2	CASSDGGRPETQYF	TGTGCCAGCAGTGACGGGGGGCGCCCAGAGACCCAGTACTTC
TRBJ1-5	15	.	.	TRBV3-1/TRBV3-2	CASSRGPGGNQPQHF	TGTGCCAGCAGCCGGGGCCCCGGCGGCAATCAGCCCCAGCATTTT
TRBJ1-1	16	.	.	TRBV11-2	CASSSLRQVRTTEAFF	TGTGCCAGCAGCTCGTTAAGACAGGTTCGGACCACTGAAGCTTTCTTT
TRBJ2-1	18	.	TRBD2	TRBV15	CATSRDKGTSGYYNEQFF	TGTGCCACCAGCAGAGATAAGGGAACTAGCGGGTACTACAATGAGCAGTTCTTC
TRBJ2-2	13	.	.	TRBV3-1/TRBV3-2	CASSQAPQEELFF	TGTGCCAGCAGCCAAGCCCCTCAAGAGGAGCTGTTTTTT
TRBJ2-7	14	.	TRBD2	TRBV25-1	CASSETSSGYEQYF	TGTGCCAGCAGTGAAACCTCTAGCGGCTACGAGCAGTACTTC
TRBJ2-5	13	.	.	TRBV7-2	CASSLGLSETQYF	TGTGCCAGCAGCTTAGGTCTGTCAGAGACCCAGTACTTC
TRBJ1-4	14	once	TRBD1	TRBV7-9	CASSAGTGNEKLFF	TGTGCCAGCAGCGCCGGGACAGGAAATGAAAAACTGTTTTTT
TRBJ1-5	16	.	.	TRBV5-1	CASSLGAGDSNQPQHF	TGCGCCAGCAGCTTGGGGGCAGGGGATAGCAATCAGCCCCAGCATTTT
TRBJ2-1	15	.	TRBD2	TRBV11-2	CASSRSGGAWDEQFF	TGTGCCAGCAGCCGGAGCGGGGGAGCTTGGGATGAGCAGTTCTTC